The 27 T cell receptor beta chains below come from one sample, sequenced in a study of OX40 agonist ivuxolimab in advanced cancers. TCRdb's table, derived via immunoSEQ multiplex PCR, lists solely in-frame clones and lacks some. The table records about 42,000 clones, 80% to 90% of them present only once. Material: CD4+ or CD8+ T cells sorted from blood, obtained in a trial of the OX40 agonist ivuxolimab. The receptors come from an adult with an advanced solid tumor such as melanoma, head and neck, liver or kidney cancer.

This clone was detected once. This sequence joins TRBV18 and TRBJ1-6; a weak D match, TRBD1 (5 bases). This CDR3 has 14 residues. CDR1 and CDR2 (germline): KGHSH, LQKENI. The V end lost 5 bases, the J end lost 2 bases, and 7 bases lay between the germline ends. The CDR3 protein is CASSAGAYNSPLHF. As DNA, the CDR3 is TGTGCCAGCTCAGCGGGGGCCTATAATTCACCCCTCCACTTT.

This clone was counted only a few times. This rearrangement joins TRBV18 to TRBJ1-2; TRBD1 matches 10 bases. The germline CDR1 and CDR2 sequences are KGHSH and LQKENI. Unmatched junction bases numbered 7, after V lost 6 bases and J lost 6 bases. CDR3 length: 14 amino acids. CDR3 in amino acids: CASSPGTGVNGYTF. The CDR3 region has the DNA TGTGCCAGCTCCCCTGGGACAGGGGTGAATGGCTACACCTTC.

The chain uses TRBV30 and TRBJ2-1; the match to TRBD2 covers 14 bases. CDR3 size: 17 residues. The V gene end was trimmed by 2 bases and the J gene end by 6 bases; junction bases not matched to a gene: 9. CDR1 is GTSNPN, CDR2 SVGIG, per germline (reference sequence). CDR3 residues: CAWSRLAGGLTLNEQFF. CDR3 coding DNA: TGTGCCTGGAGTCGACTAGCGGGAGGGCTAACCCTCAATGAGCAGTTCTTC.

This clone has a single count. The chain carries TRBV5-1 and TRBJ1-2; D ambiguous. Germline V lookup: CDR1 SGHRS, CDR2 YFSETQ. CDR3 length: 12 residues. The V and J ends lost 5 bases and 3 bases respectively, with 8 bases between them. CDR3 nucleotides: TGCGCCAGCAGAGGGTCTCACTATGGCTACACCTTC. Translation: CASRGSHYGYTF.

The chain employs TRBV5-1 and TRBJ2-1; 8 bases match TRBD2. Germline values: CDR1 SGHRS, CDR2 YFSETQ. This CDR3 is 16 amino acids long. With V trimmed by 4 bases and J by 0 bases, 6 bases remained unmatched. The CDR3 spells CASSTDSGSSYNEQFF. In DNA form, the CDR3 reads TGCGCCAGCAGCACCGACAGCGGGAGCTCCTACAATGAGCAGTTCTTC. The whole variable domain, remainder taken from reference TRBV5-1 and TRBJ2-1, is KAGVTQTPRYLIKTRGQQVTLSCSPISGHRSVSWYQQTPGQGLQFLFEYFSETQRNKGNFPGRFSGRQFSNSRSEMNVSTLELGDSALYLCASSTDSGSSYNEQFFGPGTRLTVL.

The chain has TRBV7-4 and TRBJ2-7, with 12 positions matching TRBD2. The germline V gene has CDR1 SGHVT and CDR2 SQSDAQ. V lost 5 bases to trimming and J lost 2 bases; unmatched junction nucleotides: 4. The CDR3 is made up of 15 amino acids. The CDR3 spells CASSQGLAGAYEQYV. For the CDR3, the DNA is TGTGCCAGCAGCCAGGGACTAGCGGGCGCCTACGAGCAGTACGTC.

V and J are TRBV2 and TRBJ2-6, with D possibly TRBD1 on 6 matching bases. Looked up from germline, CDR1 is SNHLY and CDR2 is FYNNEI. The CDR3 is made up of 15 amino acids. Trimming shortened V by 6 bases and J by 4 bases, and 13 bases separated the two germline ends. DNA for the CDR3: TGTGCCAGCAGCGAACAGGGAGCGGGGGCCAACGTCCTGACTTTC. Its translation is CASSEQGAGANVLTF.

J is TRBJ2-7 and V is TRBV18; 9 nucleotides match TRBD2. The length of the CDR3 is 14 residues. In germline, CDR1 is KGHSH, CDR2 LQKENI. Trimming removed 2 bases from V and 7 bases from J; junction bases left unmatched: 6. The CDR3 protein is CASSPTSGPREQYF. In DNA, the CDR3 is TGTGCCAGCTCACCAACTAGCGGGCCCCGGGAGCAGTACTTC.

In its sample, this clone was seen once. CDR3: CASTTGGVVQYF. As DNA, the CDR3 is TGTGCCAGCACCACAGGGGGAGTCGTGCAGTACTTC. The chain carries TRBV6-5 and TRBJ2-7, with 8 bases aligning to TRBD1. Germline V lookup: CDR1 MNHEY, CDR2 SVGAGI. The V and J ends lost 7 bases and 9 bases, in that order; junction bases with no gene match: 8. The CDR3 runs 12 residues.

This clone has a handful of counts. J is TRBJ1-1 and V is TRBV19; D remains unclear. CDR1 LNHDA and CDR2 SQIVND come from the germline V gene (reference sequence). V lost 3 bases and J 2 bases, leaving 13 bases between the germline ends. The CDR3 sequence is 15 residues long. Written as DNA, the CDR3 is TGTGCCAGTAGTATCGGCGGGGTTACAAACACTGAAGCTTTCTTT. Amino acid sequence: CASSIGGVTNTEAFF.

This sequence joins TRBV19 and TRBJ2-4; TRBD2 agrees at 7 bases. The junction had 12 bases not matched to a gene; V was cut back by 6 bases and J by 1 base. The CDR3 loop spans 17 amino acids. Germline loops: CDR1 LNHDA, CDR2 SQIVND (reference sequence). The CDR3 DNA reads TGTGCCAGTAGACGATGGGGGGGAACTCCGGCCAAAAACATTCAGTACTTC. Translating it yields CASRRWGGTPAKNIQYF.

This clone was observed a handful of times. The rearrangement joins TRBV6-5 to TRBJ2-3; perhaps TRBD2 as D (6 bases). The germline V gene encodes CDR1 MNHEY and CDR2 SVGAGI. The CDR3 runs 15 residues. The ends were cut back, 0 bases at V and 4 bases at J, with 11 bases in the middle. The CDR3 DNA is TGTGCCAGCAGTTACTCGGAGGGAGAGGCAGATACGCAGTATTTT. This encodes CASSYSEGEADTQYF.

This chain connects TRBV29-1 to TRBJ2-5, with unresolved D. Trimming removed 6 bases at V and 5 bases at J, with 16 bases between. CDR1 is SQVTM, CDR2 ANQGSEA, per germline. CDR3 length: 13 residues. The CDR3 protein is CSVGLQFMETQYF. In DNA form, the CDR3 reads TGCAGCGTGGGCCTCCAGTTTATGGAGACCCAGTACTTC.

The CDR3 reads CASRSTSGMKGEQYF. As DNA, the CDR3 is TGTGCCAGCAGGAGCACTAGCGGGATGAAGGGCGAGCAGTACTTC. The chain uses TRBV6-6 and TRBJ2-7; TRBD2 matches 10 bases. Germline-derived CDR1 and CDR2 are MNHNY and SVGAGI (reference sequence). This CDR3 spans 15 amino acids. The trim removed 6 bases at V and 6 bases at J, leaving 11 bases unmatched.

This clone has a single count. The V gene is TRBV11-2, the J gene TRBJ1-6, with TRBD1 identical over 7 bases. Trimming at V came to 3 bases and at J to 7 bases, leaving 6 bases not matched to a gene. The V gene's germline CDR1 is SGHAT and CDR2 FQNNGV. CDR3 length equals 15 residues. In DNA, the CDR3 is TGTGCCAGCAGCTTCTCTGCAGGGGGGAATTCACCCCTCCACTTT. Translating gives CASSFSAGGNSPLHF. Full variable domain (rest looked up from reference TRBV11-2 and TRBJ1-6): EAGVAQSPRYKIIEKRQSVAFWCNPISGHATLYWYQQILGQGPKLLIQFQNNGVVDDSQLPKDRFSAERLKGVDSTLKIQPAKLEDSAVYLCASSFSAGGNSPLHFGNGTRLTVT.

The genes are TRBV6-5 and TRBJ2-7; no firm D call. Germline V gene data show CDR1 as MNHEY and CDR2 as SVGAGI. Trimming pared 5 bases from V and 2 bases from J, leaving 10 bases between. This CDR3 comprises 13 residues. Here the CDR3 reads CASSSPATYEQYF. The DNA for the CDR3 is TGTGCCAGCAGTAGTCCAGCTACCTACGAGCAGTACTTC.

The genes are TRBV9 and TRBJ1-1; no clear D. Trimming removed 0 bases from V and 1 base from J, with 7 bases in between. CDR1 SGDLS and CDR2 YYNGEE come from the germline V gene. The CDR3 has 14 amino acids. This chain's CDR3 is CASSVGAKNTEAFF. CDR3 DNA sequence: TGTGCCAGCAGCGTAGGGGCGAAGAACACTGAAGCTTTCTTT.

There are a few counts of this clone. The CDR3 region has the DNA TGTGCCAGCAGCCCAGACAGACAAGAGACCCAGTACTTC. It codes for CASSPDRQETQYF. The chain couples TRBV5-6 to TRBJ2-5; D might be TRBD1 (5 bases). The CDR3 length is 13 residues. V was trimmed by 4 bases and J by 2 bases, leaving 9 bases between them. The germline CDR1 and CDR2 sequences are SGHDT and YYEEEE.

This clone was seen only a few times. CDR3 sequence reads: CASSLFPRGSGRKSEQFF. CDR3 coding DNA: TGTGCCAGCAGCTTATTCCCTCGGGGGAGCGGGAGAAAATCTGAGCAGTTCTTC. The genes are TRBV7-2 and TRBJ2-1; TRBD2 matches at 8 bases. Trimming took 2 bases from V and 9 from J; bases not matched to a gene: 18. In germline, CDR1 is SGHTA, CDR2 FQGNSA. The CDR3 is 18 amino acids.

This sequence joins TRBV27 and TRBJ2-3; possibly TRBD2 for D (6 bases). In germline, CDR1 is MNHEY, CDR2 SMNVEV (reference sequence). CDR3 length: 17 residues. The V end lost 5 bases, the J end lost 0 bases, and 18 bases lay between the germline ends. CDR3: CASSLDPTGLSTDTQYF. Written as DNA, the CDR3 is TGTGCCAGCAGTCTGGATCCGACGGGACTCAGCACAGATACGCAGTATTTT.

This sequence joins TRBV7-9 and TRBJ2-1; 9 nucleotides match TRBD1. CDR1 is SEHNR, CDR2 FQNEAQ, per germline (reference sequence). This CDR3 is built from 15 residues. V trimming: 5 bases; J trimming: 8 bases; junction bases outside the gene matches: 10. This CDR3 is CASSGGQGRGDEQFF. The CDR3 DNA reads TGTGCCAGCAGCGGGGGACAGGGAAGAGGCGATGAGCAGTTCTTC.

CDR3 bases: TGTGCCAGCAACCCTGGGCAGGGGGGGGACACTGAAGCTTTCTTT. This codes for CASNPGQGGDTEAFF. This chain uses TRBV11-3 with TRBJ1-1, with TRBD1 identical over 7 bases. Unmatched junction bases numbered 11, after V lost 7 bases and J lost 3 bases. Germline CDR1 reads SGHNT; CDR2 reads YENEEA. The CDR3 length is 15 residues.

The chain links TRBV7-9 to TRBJ1-1, with 8 bases aligning to TRBD1. The CDR3 runs to 14 residues. CDR1 and CDR2 (germline): SEHNR, FQNEAQ (reference sequence). Trimming took 3 bases from V and 3 from J; bases not matched to a gene: 3. DNA of the CDR3: TGTGCCAGCAGCTTCCAGGGGGCGGACACTGAAGCTTTCTTT. As protein: CASSFQGADTEAFF. The whole variable domain, remainder taken from reference TRBV7-9 and TRBJ1-1, is DTGVSQNPRHKITKRGQNVTFRCDPISEHNRLYWYRQTLGQGPEFLTYFQNEAQLEKSRLLSDRFSAERPKGSFSTLEIQRTEQGDSAMYLCASSFQGADTEAFFGQGTRLTVV.

This clone turned up a few times. The rearrangement joins TRBV13 to TRBJ2-3; 12 positions match TRBD2. V dropped 1 base and J dropped 5; count of bases not matched to a gene: 4. The CDR3 has 16 residues. Looked up from germline, CDR1 is PRHDT and CDR2 is FYEKMQ (reference sequence). This CDR3 reads CASSLASGRAVDTQYF. The CDR3 DNA sequence: TGTGCCAGCAGCTTAGCTAGCGGGAGGGCCGTAGATACGCAGTATTTT.

The V call is TRBV30, the J call TRBJ2-2; the D is unclear. The CDR3 loop spans 11 amino acids. In germline, CDR1 is GTSNPN, CDR2 SVGIG (reference sequence). The ends were cut back, 2 bases at V and 6 bases at J, with 4 bases in the middle. CDR3 sequence (DNA): TGTGCCTGGAGTTCCCCCGGGGAGCTGTTTTTT. Protein product: CAWSSPGELFF.

The rearrangement joins TRBV6-1 to TRBJ1-6; 7 nucleotides line up with TRBD1. Per the germline V gene, CDR1 is MNHNS and CDR2 is SASEGT. CDR3 length: 14 amino acids. After removal of 5 bases from V and 10 bases from J, the junction contained 8 bases not matched to a gene. The CDR3 nucleotides read TGTGCCAGCAGTTGGAACAGGGGCGAGTCACCCCTCCACTTT. Residues: CASSWNRGESPLHF.

This clone was detected once. This chain uses TRBV7-6 with TRBJ2-7; 9 bases map to TRBD2. Per the germline V gene, CDR1 is SGHVS and CDR2 is FNYEAQ. Trimming removed 3 bases from V and 0 bases from J; junction bases left unmatched: 3. The CDR3 contains 15 residues. As DNA, the CDR3 is TGTGCCAGCAGCTTGGGACTAGCACACTCCTACGAGCAGTACTTC. It codes for CASSLGLAHSYEQYF. Complete variable domain (other parts from reference TRBV7-6 and TRBJ2-7): GAGVSQSPRYKVTKRGQDVALRCDPISGHVSLYWYRQALGQGPEFLTYFNYEAQQDKSGLPNDRFSAERPEGSISTLTIQRTEQRDSAMYRCASSLGLAHSYEQYFGPGTRLTVT.